A selection of T cell receptor beta chains follows, all from one sample in a study of cytomegalovirus exposure and HLA in healthy donors. Measured with immunoSEQ multiplex PCR; TCRdb has only the in-frame clones, and not every one. The sample yields 65,000 to 95,000 clones, roughly 93% seen once. The sequenced material came from PBMCs. These receptors all stem from a woman aged 30 to 39 in good health and CMV-seronegative. Both conserved end residues are part of each CDR3. The D gene is left open where the match is weak. Some rows mark clone size as missing; the rest say once, few, many or name a class of expanded clone.

J: TRBJ2-3; size: .; V: TRBV6-5; D: .; CDR3: CASSYPMSDTQYF; DNA: TGTGCCAGCAGTTACCCCATGTCCGATACGCAGTATTTT
J: TRBJ2-3; size: .; V: TRBV5-1; D: .; CDR3: CASSWTIPGEDTQYF; DNA: TGCGCCAGCAGCTGGACTATCCCCGGGGAAGATACGCAGTATTTT
J: TRBJ2-1; size: .; V: TRBV28; D: .; CDR3: CASSTTRRSNNEQFF; DNA: TGTGCCAGCAGTACAACTAGGAGGTCCAACAATGAGCAGTTCTTC
J: TRBJ1-2; size: .; V: TRBV7-7; D: .; CDR3: CASSLSREDDYGYTF; DNA: TGTGCCAGCAGCTTAAGCAGGGAAGATGACTATGGCTACACCTTC
J: TRBJ2-2; size: .; V: TRBV2; D: .; CDR3: CASRTDTGELFF; DNA: TGTGCCAGCAGAACAGACACCGGGGAGCTGTTTTTT
J: TRBJ1-1; size: .; V: TRBV5-4; D: TRBD1; CDR3: CASSLPGQGGVGTEAFF; DNA: TGTGCCAGCAGCTTACCGGGACAGGGTGGTGTGGGGACTGAAGCTTTCTTT
J: TRBJ1-6; size: .; V: TRBV4-1; D: .; CDR3: CASSQKAGQNSPLHF; DNA: TGCGCCAGCAGCCAAAAAGCGGGTCAGAATTCACCCCTCCACTTT
J: TRBJ2-7; size: .; V: TRBV19; D: .; CDR3: CASSMRGQTGYEQYF; DNA: TGTGCCAGTAGTATGAGGGGACAAACGGGCTACGAGCAGTACTTC
J: TRBJ1-1; size: .; V: TRBV19; D: .; CDR3: CASSIDRWSSEAFF; DNA: TGTGCCAGTAGTATAGATCGTTGGTCTAGTGAAGCTTTCTTT
J: TRBJ2-7; size: .; V: TRBV6-1; D: TRBD1; CDR3: CASRGDSLIYEQYF; DNA: TGTGCCAGCAGGGGGGACAGTTTAATCTACGAGCAGTACTTC
J: TRBJ2-7; size: .; V: TRBV18; D: TRBD1; CDR3: CASSATGSYEQYF; DNA: TGTGCCAGCTCAGCGACAGGGTCCTACGAGCAGTACTTC
J: TRBJ2-7; size: .; V: TRBV14; D: .; CDR3: CASSHYYEQYF; DNA: TGTGCCAGCAGCCATTACTACGAGCAGTACTTC
J: TRBJ2-2; size: few; V: TRBV12-5; D: TRBD1; CDR3: CASGSHRGRNTGELFF; DNA: TGTGCTAGTGGTTCTCACAGGGGGCGAAACACCGGGGAGCTGTTTTTT
J: TRBJ2-5; size: .; V: TRBV30; D: TRBD2; CDR3: CAWSRREKQETQYF; DNA: TGTGCCTGGAGTAGGCGGGAGAAACAAGAGACCCAGTACTTC
J: TRBJ2-2; size: .; V: TRBV9; D: .; CDR3: CASSVEPRGNTGELFF; DNA: TGTGCCAGCAGCGTAGAACCCAGGGGAAACACCGGGGAGCTGTTTTTT
J: TRBJ1-1; size: .; V: TRBV29-1; D: .; CDR3: CSAPRAGNTEAFF; DNA: TGCAGCGCCCCAAGGGCGGGGAACACTGAAGCTTTCTTT
J: TRBJ2-7; size: .; V: TRBV5-6; D: TRBD1; CDR3: CASSSTGTGVHEQYF; DNA: TGTGCCAGCAGCTCTACCGGGACAGGGGTCCACGAGCAGTACTTC
J: TRBJ1-1; size: .; V: TRBV6-6; D: TRBD1; CDR3: CASSSGQGRTEAFF; DNA: TGTGCCAGCAGCTCCGGACAGGGGCGAACTGAAGCTTTCTTT
J: TRBJ1-2; size: once; V: TRBV7-2; D: .; CDR3: CASRLGVMEPNSNYGYTF; DNA: TGTGCCAGCAGGTTAGGGGTCATGGAGCCGAATTCTAACTATGGCTACACCTTC
J: TRBJ2-7; size: .; V: TRBV29-1; D: TRBD1; CDR3: CSVVSRDRGYEQYF; DNA: TGCAGCGTTGTATCCCGGGACAGGGGCTACGAGCAGTACTTC
J: TRBJ2-2; size: .; V: TRBV19; D: TRBD2; CDR3: CASSRGLAGITGELFF; DNA: TGTGCCAGTAGTAGGGGACTAGCGGGGATCACCGGGGAGCTGTTTTTT
J: TRBJ2-1; size: .; V: TRBV19; D: .; CDR3: CASSTAELSSYNEQFF; DNA: TGTGCCAGTAGTACGGCAGAACTAAGCTCCTACAATGAGCAGTTCTTC
J: TRBJ1-5; size: .; V: TRBV6-6; D: .; CDR3: CASRTDSATNQPQHF; DNA: TGTGCCAGCAGGACGGACAGCGCAACCAATCAGCCCCAGCATTTT
J: TRBJ2-3; size: .; V: TRBV7-3; D: .; CDR3: CASSSPREGLDTQYF; DNA: TGTGCCAGCAGCTCACCCCGAGAGGGACTAGATACGCAGTATTTT
J: TRBJ2-7; size: .; V: TRBV28; D: TRBD1; CDR3: CASSVLQGAHEQYF; DNA: TGTGCCAGCAGTGTCTTACAGGGGGCGCACGAGCAGTACTTC
J: TRBJ2-3; size: once; V: TRBV7-2; D: TRBD2; CDR3: CASSPGLAGRDTQYF; DNA: TGTGCCAGCAGCCCGGGACTAGCGGGGCGAGATACGCAGTATTTT
J: TRBJ1-1; size: .; V: TRBV5-1; D: .; CDR3: CASRGADSAFF; DNA: TGCGCCAGCAGGGGGGCGGACAGCGCTTTCTTT
J: TRBJ2-3; size: .; V: TRBV12-5; D: TRBD2; CDR3: CASGLASKDSGRATDTQYF; DNA: TGTGCTAGTGGTTTGGCCAGTAAAGATAGCGGGAGGGCTACAGATACGCAGTATTTT
J: TRBJ2-7; size: .; V: TRBV28; D: TRBD1; CDR3: CASSPTGARSYEQYF; DNA: TGTGCCAGCAGTCCGACAGGGGCGAGGTCCTACGAGCAGTACTTC
J: TRBJ1-1; size: .; V: TRBV5-1; D: TRBD1; CDR3: CASSLGTGGTRMNTEAFF; DNA: TGCGCCAGCAGCTTGGGGACAGGGGGGACCCGAATGAACACTGAAGCTTTCTTT
J: TRBJ1-6; size: .; V: TRBV10-3; D: TRBD1; CDR3: CAISQAGQGLNSPLHF; DNA: TGTGCCATCAGCCAAGCTGGACAGGGCCTTAATTCACCCCTCCACTTT
J: TRBJ1-2; size: .; V: TRBV19; D: TRBD1; CDR3: CASSWGQGFGGYTF; DNA: TGTGCCAGTAGTTGGGGACAGGGGTTTGGCGGCTACACCTTC
J: TRBJ1-5; size: .; V: TRBV6-6; D: TRBD1; CDR3: CASSYSGTDSNQPQHF; DNA: TGTGCCAGCAGTTACTCGGGGACAGATAGCAATCAGCCCCAGCATTTT
J: TRBJ1-5; size: .; V: TRBV7-8; D: TRBD1; CDR3: CASSPQTGGNQPQHF; DNA: TGTGCCAGCAGCCCTCAGACAGGGGGCAATCAGCCCCAGCATTTT
J: TRBJ1-5; size: .; V: TRBV28; D: .; CDR3: CASTSQGTWQPQHF; DNA: TGTGCCAGTACGTCTCAGGGAACGTGGCAGCCCCAGCATTTT